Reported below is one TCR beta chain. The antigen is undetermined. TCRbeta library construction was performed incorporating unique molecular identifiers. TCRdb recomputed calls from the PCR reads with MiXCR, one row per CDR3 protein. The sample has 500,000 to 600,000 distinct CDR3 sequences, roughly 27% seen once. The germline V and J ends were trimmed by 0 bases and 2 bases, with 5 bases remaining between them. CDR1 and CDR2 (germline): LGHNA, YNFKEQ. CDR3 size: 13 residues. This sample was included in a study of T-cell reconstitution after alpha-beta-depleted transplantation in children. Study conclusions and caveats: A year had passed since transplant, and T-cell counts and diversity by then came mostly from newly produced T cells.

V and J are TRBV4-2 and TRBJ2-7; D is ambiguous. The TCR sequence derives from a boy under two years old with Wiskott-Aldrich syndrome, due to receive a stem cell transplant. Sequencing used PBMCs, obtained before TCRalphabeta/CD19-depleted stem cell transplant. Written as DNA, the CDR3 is TGTGCCAGCAGCCAAGATCTAGCCTACGAGCAGTACTTC. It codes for CASSQDLAYEQYF.